The 16 T cell receptor beta chains below were found in one sample sequenced in a study of blood T cells in healthy people across ages. A sample-barcoded 5' primer and a J-beta primer mix were used in a second PCR of about 7 to 12 cycles. TCRdb itself ran the 5' RACE reads through MiXCR, one entry per CDR3 protein. The profile shows about 780,000 distinct CDR3 sequences, around 45% of them singletons. Sequencing input: blood. All receptors come from a man older than 75 in good health.

This clonotype was observed once. This chain connects TRBV7-2 to TRBJ1-1, with 8 bases aligning to TRBD1. Germline assignment: CDR1 SGHTA and CDR2 FQGNSA. This CDR3 contains 15 residues. V lost 5 bases and J lost 11; bases outside the gene matches: 16. The CDR3, as DNA: TGTGCCAGCAGCCCCCAGCACCGGACAGGGTTAAGGGCTTTCTTT. Translation gives CASSPQHRTGLRAFF. Supplemented by reference TRBV7-2 and TRBJ1-1, the full variable domain reads GAGVSQSPSNKVTEKGKDVELRCDPISGHTALYWYRQSLGQGLEFLIYFQGNSAPDKSGLPSDRFSAERTGGSVSTLTIQRTQQEDSAVYLCASSPQHRTGLRAFFGQGTRLTVV.

This chain connects TRBV5-1 to TRBJ2-2, with no clear D. CDR3 length equals 15 residues. V lost 4 bases to trimming and J lost 0 bases, with 10 bases between them. Per germline, CDR1 SGHRS and CDR2 YFSETQ. The CDR3 region is CASSKDQANTGELFF. CDR3 nucleotides: TGCGCCAGCAGCAAGGACCAAGCGAACACCGGGGAGCTGTTTTTT.

The J gene is TRBJ2-4, the V gene TRBV3-1; D is undetermined. The end of the DNA aligns better with TRBJ2-7, so the J call may be wrong. The CDR3 runs to 14 residues. Germline lookup yields CDR1 LGHDT and CDR2 YNNKEL (reference sequence). The CDR3 loop reads CASSQDLLGYEQYF. The CDR3 DNA reads as TGTGCCAGCAGCCAAGATCTGTTGGGCTACGAGCAGTACTTC.

The CDR3 loop reads CASSPPDRGINEQYF. The CDR3, as DNA: TGTGCCAGCAGTCCCCCGGACAGGGGTATTAATGAGCAGTACTTC. The rearrangement links TRBV6-6 to TRBJ2-5; 9 bases align to TRBD1. Germline values: CDR1 MNHNY, CDR2 SVGAGI (reference sequence). The CDR3 covers 15 residues. V was clipped by 5 bases and J by 11 bases; unmatched bases: 15.

There are many counts of this clonotype. This chain links TRBV6-1 with TRBJ2-7; D might be TRBD2 (5 bases). V was trimmed by 4 bases and J by 3 bases, leaving 16 bases between them. Germline CDR1 is MNHNS and CDR2 is SASEGT. The CDR3 spans 15 residues. DNA for the CDR3: TGTGCCAGCAGTGTAGAGACGGGAACCAGCTACGAGCAGTACTTC. This translates into CASSVETGTSYEQYF.

The J gene is TRBJ2-1, the V gene TRBV11-1; D is undetermined. Germline CDR1 reads SGHAT; CDR2 reads FQDESV (reference sequence). The CDR3 length is 14 residues. V was trimmed by 8 bases and J by 4 bases, leaving 15 bases between them. CDR3 sequence (DNA): TGTGCCAGCGGCGAGGCCGCCAAATACAATGAGCAGTTCTTC. Encoded protein: CASGEAAKYNEQFF.

This chain joins TRBV20-1 and TRBJ2-1; D is perhaps TRBD2 (6 bases). With the DNA end fitting TRBJ2-7 better, the J assignment may be wrong. The length of the CDR3 is 17 residues. Germline CDR1 DFQATT, CDR2 SNEGSKA (reference sequence). The CDR3 is CSARDHKRAISYNEQYF. The CDR3 DNA sequence: TGCAGTGCTAGAGATCATAAGCGGGCGATCTCCTACAATGAGCAGTACTTC.

This sequence joins TRBV2 and TRBJ2-7; D uncertain. Germline CDR1 SNHLY, CDR2 FYNNEI. The CDR3 has 13 residues. The V end was cut by 8 bases, the J end by 0 bases, with 11 bases between. CDR3 amino acids: CASALLHSYEQYF. The CDR3 DNA is TGTGCCAGCGCACTTCTCCACTCCTACGAGCAGTACTTC.

This clonotype was counted many times. The J gene is TRBJ2-7, the V gene TRBV6-2 or TRBV6-3; 9 bases fit TRBD2. Germline V CDR1 and CDR2: MNHEY, SVGEGT. This CDR3 has 15 residues. The trim removed 2 bases at V and 1 base at J, leaving 3 bases unmatched. The DNA of the CDR3 is TGTGCCAGCAGTTACCTGCTAGCGGGATCCTACGAGCAGTACTTC. Encoded protein: CASSYLLAGSYEQYF.

The chain combines TRBV28 with TRBJ2-1, with 11 bases identical to TRBD2. CDR1 MDHEN and CDR2 SYDVKM come from the germline V gene. V shed 4 bases, J shed 8 bases, and the junction held 7 bases outside the gene matches. The CDR3 has 15 amino acids. The CDR3 reads CASSSTSGGRYEQFF. The CDR3 DNA is TGTGCCAGCAGTTCCACTAGCGGGGGCCGTTATGAGCAGTTCTTC.

This clonotype was picked up one time. The chain recombines TRBV20-1 with TRBJ2-4; 7 nucleotides match TRBD2. The end of the DNA aligns better with TRBJ2-7, so the J call may be wrong. Per germline, CDR1 DFQATT and CDR2 SNEGSKA (reference sequence). The length of the CDR3 is 18 residues. CDR3 coding DNA: TGCAGTGCTATGGCCTTCCGCGAAGGGGCTAGCGGAGTCTACGAGCAGTACTTC. It specifies CSAMAFREGASGVYEQYF.

The chain employs TRBV28 and TRBJ1-5; 10 nucleotides match TRBD1. The germline V gene encodes CDR1 MDHEN and CDR2 SYDVKM. Trimming took 6 bases from V and 0 from J; bases not matched to a gene: 20. The CDR3 contains 21 residues. CDR3 coding DNA: TGTGCCAGCAGCCCCCCCGGGACAGGGGCTCTCGGAATCAGTAGCAATCAGCCCCAGCATTTT. Its translation: CASSPPGTGALGISSNQPQHF.

This clonotype was seen a few times. The rearrangement uses TRBV6-4 and TRBJ2-1; tentatively, D is TRBD2 (6 bases). Germline V CDR1 and CDR2: MRHNA, SNTAGT. Trimming took off 1 base at V and 0 bases at J, with 10 bases between the two ends. The CDR3 is 16 residues long. The CDR3 DNA reads as TGTGCCAGCAGTGACTTTTCGACTAGCTCCTACAATGAGCAGTTCTTC. Encoded protein: CASSDFSTSSYNEQFF.

Concerning this clonotype itself: A much larger clone differs by one base, so this may be a read error. V and J are TRBV6-2 or TRBV6-3 and TRBJ2-5, with D hard to call. Germline CDR1 is MNHEY and CDR2 is SVGEGT. The ends were cut back, 5 bases at V and 5 bases at J, with 15 bases in the middle. The CDR3 is 14 residues long. In nucleotides, the CDR3 is TGTGCCAGCAGTCTCTGGGCCATCCAGGAGACCCAGTACTTC. It translates to CASSLWAIQETQYF.

The chain couples TRBV28 to TRBJ1-5; TRBD1 matches 8 bases. The ends lost 6 bases at V and 3 bases at J; junction bases unmatched: 4. This CDR3 is 14 amino acids long. Germline loops: CDR1 MDHEN, CDR2 SYDVKM. The CDR3 reads CASRDRGDNQPQHF. The CDR3 region has the DNA TGTGCCAGCAGAGACAGGGGTGACAATCAGCCCCAGCATTTT.

This clonotype was seen a handful of times. Written as DNA, the CDR3 is TGTGCCAGCGGACGGACAGGGGTCTCCTACGAGCAGTACTTC. The encoded protein is CASGRTGVSYEQYF. The V and J genes are TRBV2 and TRBJ2-7; TRBD1 agrees at 9 bases. Germline loops: CDR1 SNHLY, CDR2 FYNNEI. The CDR3 is 14 amino acids. Trimming removed 8 bases from V and 0 bases from J; junction bases left unmatched: 5.